These 3 T cell receptor beta chains originate from one sample sequenced in a study of a mutant IDH1 vaccine in newly diagnosed glioma. The time point was: week 23, last vaccination. Alongside topical imiquimod, each dose of vaccine comprised 300 ug of mutant IDH1 20-mer peptide. The antigens these receptors bind are not known. Measured with immunoSEQ multiplex PCR; TCRdb has only the in-frame clones, and not every one. The sample includes around 30,000 clones, roughly 90% of them seen just once. Sequenced here: PBMCs, sampled from a glioma patient whose treatment included an IDH1 peptide vaccine. Every receptor here comes from a man in his forties with glioma.

This clone showed up just once. The chain carries TRBV11-2 and TRBJ1-1; TRBD1 might be the D (5 bases). Germline CDR1 reads SGHAT; CDR2 reads FQNNGV. The CDR3 is 16 residues long. V was trimmed by 5 bases and J by 5 bases, leaving 21 bases between them. Here the CDR3 reads CASSPGTITQGTEAFF. For the CDR3, the DNA is TGTGCCAGCAGCCCAGGGACTATAACTCAGGGTACTGAAGCTTTCTTT. The entire variable domain, with the rest obtained from reference TRBV11-2 and TRBJ1-1, is as follows: EAGVAQSPRYKIIEKRQSVAFWCNPISGHATLYWYQQILGQGPKLLIQFQNNGVVDDSQLPKDRFSAERLKGVDSTLKIQPAKLEDSAVYLCASSPGTITQGTEAFFGQGTRLTVV.

This chain connects TRBV7-9 to TRBJ1-1, with TRBD1 as a possible D gene (5 bases). Trimming stripped 4 bases from V and 14 bases from J, with 17 bases between. The germline gives CDR1 SEHNR, CDR2 FQNEAQ (reference sequence). The CDR3 loop spans 12 amino acids. CDR3 region: CASSSQGPNGFF. In DNA form, the CDR3 reads TGTGCCAGCAGCTCCCAGGGACCCAACGGGTTCTTT.

The chain has TRBV7-3 and TRBJ1-5; 9 bases align to TRBD1. V lost 1 base to trimming and J lost 0 bases; unmatched junction nucleotides: 7. Per germline, CDR1 SGHTA and CDR2 FQGTGA. The CDR3 is 18 residues long. DNA for the CDR3: TGTGCCAGCAGCTTAAGGGACAGGGAACCTTGTAGCAATCAGCCCCAGCATTTT. This gives the protein CASSLRDREPCSNQPQHF.